This record covers a single TCR beta chain. This sample is drawn from a study of chronic HIV infection and antiretroviral therapy. TCRdb used MiXCR to reprocess the 5' RACE reads, holding one entry per CDR3 protein. The table shows 45,000 to 60,000 distinct CDR3 sequences, with approximately 19% occurring only once. The V end lost 7 bases, the J end lost 3 bases, and 10 bases lay between the germline ends. The germline gives CDR1 SQVTM, CDR2 ANQGSEA. This CDR3 is 11 amino acids long. The TCR comes from an adult who had HIV and had not received antiretroviral therapy, or was an uninfected healthy control (not recorded which). Material: peripheral blood. The genes are TRBV29-1 and TRBJ2-7; D is uncertain. The CDR3 nucleotides read TGCAGCGCTACAAAAAGCTACGAGCAGTACTTC. This codes for CSATKSYEQYF.